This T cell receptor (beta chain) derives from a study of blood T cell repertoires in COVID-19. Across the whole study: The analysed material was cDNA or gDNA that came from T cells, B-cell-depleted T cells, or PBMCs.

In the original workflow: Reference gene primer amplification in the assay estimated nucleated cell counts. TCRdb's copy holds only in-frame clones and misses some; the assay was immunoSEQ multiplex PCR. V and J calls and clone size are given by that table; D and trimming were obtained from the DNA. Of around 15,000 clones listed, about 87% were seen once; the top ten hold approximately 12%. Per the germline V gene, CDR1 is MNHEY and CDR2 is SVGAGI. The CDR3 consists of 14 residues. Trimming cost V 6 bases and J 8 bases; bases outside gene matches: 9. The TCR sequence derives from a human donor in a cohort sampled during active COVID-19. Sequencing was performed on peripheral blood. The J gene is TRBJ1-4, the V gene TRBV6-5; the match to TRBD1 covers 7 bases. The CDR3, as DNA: TGTGCCAGCAGGCCGGGACAGCCTGGAGAAAAACTGTTTTTT. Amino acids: CASRPGQPGEKLFF.